This TCR beta chain originates from a study of technical replicates of blood from several donors. TCRdb's table, derived via immunoSEQ multiplex PCR, lists solely in-frame clones and lacks some. In the table there are roughly 80,000 clones, around 94% of which are singletons. Sequenced material: T cells isolated from PBMCs. The TCR originated in a human donor in good health.

This CDR3 reads CASSLAPEQGYNSPLHF. Written as DNA, the CDR3 is TGCGCCAGCAGCTTGGCCCCTGAACAGGGGTACAATTCACCCCTCCACTTT. V usage is TRBV5-1 and J usage is TRBJ1-6; TRBD1 aligns across 7 bases. The J segment lost 7 bases and the V segment lost 0 bases, leaving 10 bases of the junction unmatched. The CDR3 is 17 residues long. Per the germline V gene, CDR1 is SGHRS and CDR2 is YFSETQ.